This T cell receptor (beta chain) was captured by sequencing in a study of blood T cells in healthy people across ages (dated by TCRdb to the mid-2010s). Looking at the study overall: Template switching captured roughly one uniquely barcoded TCR beta cDNA molecule per two T cells in model experiments. Using deep sequencing normalized with unique cDNA molecular identifiers, the study measured how TCR beta repertoire diversity changes with age. The donors were divided into four age groups: young (average around 15 years), middle-aged (about 39), aged (roughly 60) and long-lived (roughly 88). To avoid experimental bias, donors of different ages were distributed randomly across sequencing lanes. For two donors (one aged 18 to 30 and one aged 80 or older), the study analyzed two additional independent replicas of 1 million unique cDNA reads from the same blood draw. The paper as a whole reports these results and caveats: Compared with the aged group, the long-lived group had more naive CD4+ T cells, fewer expanded clones and increased TCR diversity, suggesting age selection. There was a strong correlation between observed TCR beta diversity and the percentage of naive T cells measured by flow cytometry. Estimates of total diversity from one million sequenced T cells were regarded as lower bounds and underestimates. Since profiling was done on bulk unsorted PBMCs, naive and antigen-experienced compartments could not be conclusively compared. The CMV infection status of donors was not known, potentially confounding age-related changes in expanded clonotypes. As age increased, observed TCR beta diversity per million T cells dropped in a roughly linear way, and a significant reduction was already evident by age 40.

The CDR3 covers 15 residues, taking in both the cysteine and the phenylalanine. Left in the record is the CDR3 DNA by itself, 45 bases read in frame from the first base. The germline V gene supplies CDR1 SGHAT and CDR2 FQNNGV. A distance of 13 bases separates the germline ends of V and J, which lose 3 bases and 5 bases respectively. Libraries were made using 5' RACE. Instrument used: Illumina HiSeq 2500. The second PCR ran for roughly 7 to 12 cycles and used a J-beta primer mix along with a sample-barcoded 5' primer. A unique molecular identifier was introduced onto each TCR beta cDNA molecule by a template-switch 5' adaptor carrying 12 random nucleotides. Each sample yielded at least 2.5 million CDR3-containing paired-end reads. All of the RNA was converted into first-strand cDNA using the Mint cDNA synthesis kit, with a TRBC-specific oligonucleotide serving as the primer. All cDNA was treated with uracil-DNA glycosylase and then went through a first 18-cycle PCR with the universal primers M1SS and BC2_uni_R. The source study handled its data this way. For normalization, 1 million high-quality reads, each with a distinct molecular identifier, were randomly selected from each sample. Instead of being binned into consensus sequences, reads with shared molecular identifiers were discarded. CDR3 identification, clonotype clustering and error correction used MiTCR with a Q25 quality threshold and the strictest error-elimination algorithm. Lower-bound total TCR beta diversity was estimated with a nonparametric unseen species model using Euler transformation. TCRdb ran its own pipeline on the public reads, namely fastp trimming at Q25 and MiXCR clone calling, and kept in-frame beta chains. All rows with the same CDR3 protein become a single entry with the most common DNA and genes. The V and J calls here are based on TCRdb, not the publication. The sample table shows some 900,000 distinct CDR3 sequences, and around 48% are seen once. Clones ranked in the top ten supply roughly 12% of the sample.

Points on this clonotype: No antigen is known for it. No quality values exist for individual bases; no much larger clone is one base distant.

The donors were roughly 40 Caucasian individuals from Russia, aged about 6 to 95 years, who were systemically healthy. Each donor gave ten milliliters of peripheral blood, collected into EDTA-treated Vacutainer tubes. Ficoll-Paque density-gradient centrifugation was used to isolate PBMCs, with at least 6 million obtained per sample. Total RNA, at least 6 micrograms per sample, was extracted from PBMCs with Trizol reagent. For every donor, an aliquot of PBMCs went through flow cytometry to measure the percentages of naive CD45RAhigh/CD27high T cells. Sequencing was done on a sample of blood. The rearrangement joined TRBV11-2 to TRBJ2-2; the D gene could be either TRBD1 or TRBD2, each agreeing at 6 bases. This TCR was recovered from a man in his thirties or forties in good health. CDR3 protein: CASSFVGGGTGELFF. The nucleotide sequence reads as follows: TGTGCCAGCAGCTTTGTCGGAGGGGGGACCGGGGAGCTGTTTTTT.